These 32 T cell receptor beta chains share one sample of origin, sequenced in a study of cytomegalovirus exposure and HLA in healthy donors. Profiled with immunoSEQ multiplex PCR; TCRdb holds only in-frame clones, not every one. The table has 65,000 to 75,000 clones, 94% seen once; the top ten hold 1.5% to 1.8%. The specimen sequenced was PBMCs. These receptors were obtained from a man aged 18 to 29 in good health and CMV-seropositive.

Concerning this clone: The sample contains more than one DNA sequence encoding this CDR3. The chain employs TRBV5-5 and TRBJ2-7; 8 bases are a match to TRBD1. V lost 1 base and J lost 2; bases outside the gene matches: 2. CDR1 and CDR2 (germline): SGHKS, YYEKEE (reference sequence). CDR3 length: 14 residues. CDR3: CASSLRTGTYEQYF. The DNA of the CDR3 is TGTGCCAGCAGCTTGAGGACAGGGACCTACGAGCAGTACTTC.

The chain has TRBV4-1 and TRBJ2-3; 7 positions agree with TRBD1. Germline V gives CDR1 MGHRA, CDR2 YSYEKL. The CDR3 length is 15 residues. With 4 bases clipped from V and 5 bases from J, the junction kept 9 bases outside the gene matches. CDR3 region: CASSLKIHRGDTQYF. The CDR3 nucleotides are TGCGCCAGCAGCCTCAAAATTCACAGGGGAGATACGCAGTATTTT.

The chain is built from TRBV5-8 and TRBJ1-4; 9 positions match TRBD1. The CDR3 covers 14 residues. The V and J ends lost 3 bases and 7 bases, in that order; junction bases with no gene match: 4. The germline V gene has CDR1 SGHTS and CDR2 YDEGEE. In DNA, the CDR3 is TGTGCCAGCAGCTCCGGGACAGGGCTTGAAAAACTGTTTTTT. This translates into CASSSGTGLEKLFF.

Here the CDR3 reads CASSLEASSSTDTQYF. CDR3 in DNA: TGTGCCAGCAGCTTAGAGGCTAGCAGTAGCACAGATACGCAGTATTTT. The gene calls are TRBV7-8 and TRBJ2-3; perhaps TRBD2 as D (5 bases). Trimming took off 1 base at V and 0 bases at J, with 11 bases between the two ends. The CDR3 runs 16 residues. Germline CDR1 SGHVS, CDR2 FQNEAQ.

DNA for the CDR3: TGTGCCAGCTCTCAAAGAAGACACTCCTCCCAAGAGACCCAGTACTTC. This codes for CASSQRRHSSQETQYF. The chain joins TRBV5-6 to TRBJ2-5; the D is unclear. CDR3 length equals 16 residues. Trimming cost V 7 bases and J 1 base, with 20 bases left between them. CDR1 and CDR2 (germline): SGHDT, YYEEEE.

The chain links TRBV6-4 to TRBJ1-4; possibly TRBD1 for D (6 bases). The germline CDR1 and CDR2 sequences are MRHNA and SNTAGT. V shed 6 bases and J shed 7 bases, with 15 bases lying between them. The CDR3 sequence is 14 residues long. The CDR3 DNA sequence: TGTGCCAGCAGGCGACAGGTTTCCTCTGAAAAACTGTTTTTT. Encoded protein: CASRRQVSSEKLFF.

The rearrangement joins TRBV2 to TRBJ1-1; the D is unclear. Trimming left V 8 bases short and J 1 base short, with 14 bases between. CDR3 length: 14 amino acids. Per the germline V gene, CDR1 is SNHLY and CDR2 is FYNNEI. CDR3 residues: CASEERAQNTEAFF. DNA for the CDR3: TGTGCCAGCGAAGAGCGGGCACAGAACACTGAAGCTTTCTTT.

The V call is TRBV7-6, the J call TRBJ2-2; a weak D match, TRBD2 (6 bases). Germline V CDR1 and CDR2: SGHVS, FNYEAQ. V was clipped by 1 base and J by 5 bases, with 11 bases between them. This CDR3 has 15 amino acids. CDR3 sequence: CASSLGGGETGELFF. The CDR3 DNA sequence: TGTGCCAGCAGCTTAGGGGGCGGGGAGACCGGGGAGCTGTTTTTT.

The V gene is TRBV29-1, the J gene TRBJ2-3, with 8 bases matching TRBD1. Germline loops: CDR1 SQVTM, CDR2 ANQGSEA. With V trimmed by 5 bases and J by 4 bases, 20 bases remained unmatched. CDR3 length: 18 amino acids. The CDR3 sequence: CSVQRQGSSGVVPDTQYF. CDR3 DNA sequence: TGCAGCGTTCAGAGACAGGGGAGTTCGGGAGTAGTCCCAGATACGCAGTATTTT.

The chain combines TRBV4-2 with TRBJ2-1, with 10 nucleotides matching TRBD2. Germline lookup yields CDR1 LGHNA and CDR2 YNFKEQ. The length of the CDR3 is 18 residues. Unmatched junction bases numbered 15, after V lost 4 bases and J lost 6 bases. The CDR3 bases are TGTGCCAGCAGCCGAGACCTCTGGACTAGCGGATCTGCCAATGAGCAGTTCTTC. This sequence encodes CASSRDLWTSGSANEQFF.

This chain uses TRBV6-1 with TRBJ2-2, with 10 bases fitting TRBD1. The CDR3 runs 15 residues. Germline V gene sequence: CDR1 MNHNS, CDR2 SASEGT. With 8 bases clipped from V and 6 bases from J, the junction kept 9 bases outside the gene matches. The CDR3 coding sequence is TGTGCCAGCTCTACGACAGGGGGCCTGGCCGGGGAGCTGTTTTTT. Translation gives CASSTTGGLAGELFF.

The chain joins TRBV11-3 to TRBJ2-5; the match to TRBD2 covers 10 bases. The germline V gene has CDR1 SGHNT and CDR2 YENEEA. The length of the CDR3 is 15 residues. V gave up 5 bases and J gave up 5 bases; unmatched junction bases: 8. This chain's CDR3 is CASSATSGDGETQYF. CDR3 nucleotide sequence: TGTGCCAGCAGCGCCACTAGCGGGGACGGTGAGACCCAGTACTTC.

This clone turned up a few times. The chain links TRBV5-1 to TRBJ2-7; maybe TRBD2 (6 bases). CDR1 is SGHRS and CDR2 is YFSETQ in the germline V gene. This CDR3 has 13 residues. Deletions cut 5 bases from V and 2 bases from J, with 11 bases between. The CDR3 reads CASSFAGTYEQYF. CDR3 DNA: TGCGCCAGCAGTTTTGCGGGGACCTACGAGCAGTACTTC.

The chain carries TRBV5-1 and TRBJ2-6, with D uncertain. V lost 5 bases, J lost 0 bases, and 18 bases lay in between. This CDR3 comprises 18 residues. Germline V gene sequence: CDR1 SGHRS, CDR2 YFSETQ. The DNA of the CDR3 is TGCGCCAGCAGTGAGAGAATCCCCATATTCTCTGGGGCCAACGTCCTGACTTTC. Translation: CASSERIPIFSGANVLTF.

About this clone itself: A junction boundary mismatches the germline segment, possibly from a read error. Different DNA sequences within this sample yield the same CDR3. The chain joins TRBV6-1 to TRBJ2-4; TRBD2 matches at 8 bases. CDR1 and CDR2 from the germline V gene are MNHNS and SASEGT. There are 16 residues in the CDR3. The CDR3 nucleotides are TGCGCCAGCAGTGAAGCGCTAGCGGGAGCCAAAAACATTCAGTACTTC. This codes for CASSEALAGAKNIQYF.

V and J are TRBV14 and TRBJ2-1; 12 nucleotides agree with TRBD2. The V gene's germline CDR1 is SGHDN and CDR2 FVKESK. There are 16 residues in the CDR3. The V and J ends lost 4 bases and 9 bases, in that order; junction bases with no gene match: 10. CDR3 sequence reads: CASSLWPASGRGEQFF. In DNA, the CDR3 is TGTGCCAGCAGCCTCTGGCCCGCTAGCGGGAGGGGTGAGCAGTTCTTC.

DNA of the CDR3: TGTGCCAGTAGTATAGAGACTAGCGGGTTCTACGAGCAGTACTTC. It is translated as CASSIETSGFYEQYF. This rearrangement joins TRBV19 to TRBJ2-7, with 10 bases identical to TRBD2. The CDR3 contains 15 residues. V lost 0 bases and J lost 3; bases outside the gene matches: 2. CDR1 and CDR2 (germline): LNHDA, SQIVND (reference sequence).

Comment on this clone: One end of the junction is discordant with germline, which a read error may explain. The gene calls are TRBV7-7 and TRBJ2-5; 8 bases line up with TRBD2. Germline V lookup: CDR1 SSHAT, CDR2 FNYEAQ (reference sequence). The CDR3 is 15 residues long. The CDR3 region has the DNA TGTGCTAGCAGCGGACGGGGGGGCGTGGAGGAGACCCAGTACTTC. Residues: CASSGRGGVEETQYF.

The chain combines TRBV5-5 with TRBJ2-1; TRBD1 matches at 9 bases. CDR3 size: 16 residues. With 5 bases clipped from V and 4 bases from J, the junction kept 10 bases outside the gene matches. CDR1 and CDR2 from the germline V gene are SGHKS and YYEKEE (reference sequence). CDR3 loop: CASSPIDRGGYNEQFF. In DNA form, the CDR3 reads TGTGCCAGCAGTCCCATTGACAGGGGGGGATACAATGAGCAGTTCTTC.

CDR3 bases: TGTGCCAGCAGCTCCCGGGTAGGCTACACCTTC. Encoded protein: CASSSRVGYTF. J is TRBJ1-2 and V is TRBV7-9; D remains unclear. Germline CDR1 SEHNR, CDR2 FQNEAQ (reference sequence). Trimming removed 4 bases from V and 8 bases from J, with 8 bases in between. CDR3 size: 11 residues.

As DNA, the CDR3 is TGCAGCGTCGTTTACAGGGTCGAGCAGTACTTC. Protein product: CSVVYRVEQYF. This sequence joins TRBV29-1 and TRBJ2-7, with D maybe TRBD1 (6 bases). This CDR3 has 11 amino acids. Germline CDR1 and CDR2: SQVTM and ANQGSEA. Trimming stripped 6 bases from V and 6 bases from J, with 12 bases between.

The V and J genes are TRBV27 and TRBJ2-2; tentatively, D is TRBD1 (5 bases). Trimming cost V 1 base and J 4 bases, with 10 bases left between them. The CDR3 contains 15 residues. Per germline, CDR1 MNHEY and CDR2 SMNVEV (reference sequence). CDR3 region: CASSLYPQGTGELFF. The CDR3 region has the DNA TGTGCCAGCAGTTTATACCCTCAGGGCACCGGGGAGCTGTTTTTT.

V and J are TRBV25-1 and TRBJ2-5; the D is unclear. This CDR3 has 16 amino acids. The germline V gene has CDR1 MGHDK and CDR2 SYGVNS. V was shortened by 6 bases and J by 0 bases, with 17 bases between the two germline ends. The CDR3 protein is CASRAEPTPYQETQYF. The CDR3, as DNA: TGTGCCAGCAGGGCGGAGCCCACACCCTACCAAGAGACCCAGTACTTC.

The V gene is TRBV10-3, the J gene TRBJ1-1, with 9 positions matching TRBD1. Germline V gives CDR1 ENHRY, CDR2 SYGVKD. The V and J ends lost 4 bases and 3 bases, in that order; junction bases with no gene match: 0. CDR3 size: 13 residues. The CDR3 region has the DNA TGTGCCATCAGTGGGACAGGGGACACTGAAGCTTTCTTT. It specifies CAISGTGDTEAFF.

This clone is a singleton in its sample. The chain is built from TRBV27 and TRBJ2-3; TRBD2 might be the D (6 bases). This CDR3 region has 15 residues. Looked up from germline, CDR1 is MNHEY and CDR2 is SMNVEV (reference sequence). Trimming removed 5 bases from V and 5 bases from J, with 17 bases in between. The CDR3, as DNA: TGTGCCAGCAGTCCGAGGGGACTCCAGGTAGATACGCAGTATTTT. Protein sequence: CASSPRGLQVDTQYF.

V gene TRBV27 combines with J gene TRBJ2-3; 8 bases are a match to TRBD2. J was trimmed by 2 bases and V by 5 bases; bases with no gene match: 3. Germline loops: CDR1 MNHEY, CDR2 SMNVEV (reference sequence). The length of the CDR3 is 14 residues. The DNA of the CDR3 is TGTGCCAGCAGTAGCGGGAGAACCACAGATACGCAGTATTTT. This sequence encodes CASSSGRTTDTQYF.

The chain uses TRBV6-5 and TRBJ2-7; 10 bases fit TRBD1. CDR3 size: 13 residues. CDR1 and CDR2 (germline): MNHEY, SVGAGI. V lost 6 bases to trimming and J lost 6 bases; unmatched junction nucleotides: 5. The CDR3 loop reads CASRGTGEGEQYF. CDR3 sequence (DNA): TGTGCCAGCAGGGGGACAGGGGAGGGCGAGCAGTACTTC.

This chain joins TRBV11-2 and TRBJ2-1; D gene unclear. The CDR3 totals 12 residues. Deletions cut 5 bases from V and 7 bases from J, with 9 bases between. CDR1 is SGHAT and CDR2 is FQNNGV in the germline V gene. As DNA, the CDR3 is TGTGCCAGCAGCCCTACGGGTAATGAGCAGTTCTTC. Translation: CASSPTGNEQFF.

This clone was picked up one time. The chain has TRBV10-3 and TRBJ1-3; TRBD1 matches at 8 bases. V lost 4 bases, J lost 3 bases, and 8 bases stayed unmatched. The CDR3 contains 16 residues. Germline lookup yields CDR1 ENHRY and CDR2 SYGVKD. The CDR3, as DNA: TGTGCCATCAGTGCAACGCAGGGGGCGGTTGGAAACACCATATATTTT. This codes for CAISATQGAVGNTIYF.

This rearrangement joins TRBV28 to TRBJ2-7; D is uncertain. The germline V and J ends were trimmed by 2 bases and 2 bases, with 4 bases remaining between them. CDR3 length: 12 amino acids. From germline, CDR1 is MDHEN and CDR2 SYDVKM. CDR3 protein: CASSLITYEQYF. In DNA, the CDR3 is TGTGCCAGCAGTTTAATTACCTACGAGCAGTACTTC.

This rearrangement joins TRBV7-8 to TRBJ2-3; 13 bases are a match to TRBD2. This CDR3 spans 16 amino acids. J lost 5 bases, V lost 6 bases, and 8 bases had no gene match. In germline, CDR1 is SGHVS, CDR2 FQNEAQ. The CDR3 region is CASSLRTSGSRDTQYF. CDR3 DNA: TGTGCCAGCAGTCTGAGGACTAGCGGGAGTCGAGATACGCAGTATTTT.

The chain links TRBV14 to TRBJ2-7, with 10 bases aligning to TRBD2. The CDR3 sequence is 13 residues long. The V segment lost 6 bases and the J segment 6 bases; nucleotides outside the gene matches: 5. The V gene's germline CDR1 is SGHDN and CDR2 FVKESK. The CDR3: CASSQGLATEQYF. The CDR3 nucleotides read TGTGCCAGCAGTCAGGGACTAGCGACCGAGCAGTACTTC.